Detailed here is one TCR beta chain. What it binds is not known. V lost 5 bases to trimming and J lost 1 base, with 17 bases between them. CDR3 length: 16 amino acids. Germline V CDR1 and CDR2: SGHVS, FQNEAQ. This sample stems from a study of persistence of HIV-infected CD4 T cells. Study context: A median of 8 years of suppressive ART preceded sampling.

This was the immunoSEQ version 4 assay in survey mode. Measured with immunoSEQ multiplex PCR; TCRdb has only the in-frame clones, and not every one. The data hold approximately 18,000 clones, with about 62% observed a single time. An overlapping HIV-1 Gag peptide pool stimulated these cells at about 1 ug/peptide/mL. Responding CD4+ T cells were sorted by upregulation of both CD40 ligand and CD69. For around 17 hours, CD8-depleted PBMCs received anti-CD28/CD49d costimulation, a CD40-blocking antibody and enfuvirtide. This specimen was CD4+ T cells sorted from PBMCs after 18-hour stimulation, taken from a patient who received antiretroviral therapy. This TCR derives from an adult woman with HIV who was CMV-seropositive. The chain combines TRBV7-8 with TRBJ1-1; perhaps TRBD1 as D (5 bases). The CDR3 loop is CASSPGTPAWNTEAFF. CDR3 DNA sequence: TGTGCCAGCAGCCCAGGGACTCCCGCCTGGAACACTGAAGCTTTCTTT.